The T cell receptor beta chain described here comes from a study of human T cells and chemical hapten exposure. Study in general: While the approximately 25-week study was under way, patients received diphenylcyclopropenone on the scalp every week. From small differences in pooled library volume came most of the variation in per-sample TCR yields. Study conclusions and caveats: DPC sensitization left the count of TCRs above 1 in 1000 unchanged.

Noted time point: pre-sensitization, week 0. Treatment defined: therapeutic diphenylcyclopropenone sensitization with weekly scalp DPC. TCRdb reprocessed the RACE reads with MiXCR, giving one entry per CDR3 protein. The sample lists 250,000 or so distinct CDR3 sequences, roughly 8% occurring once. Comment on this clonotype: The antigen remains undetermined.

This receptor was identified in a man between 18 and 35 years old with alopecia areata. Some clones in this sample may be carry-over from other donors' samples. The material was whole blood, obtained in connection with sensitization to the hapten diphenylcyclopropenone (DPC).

As DNA, the CDR3 is TGTGCCAGCAGTAAACAGGGCTACGAGCAGTACTTC. Translating gives CASSKQGYEQYF. The rearrangement uses TRBV28 and TRBJ2-7, with TRBD1 as a possible D gene (6 bases). CDR3 length: 12 amino acids. V lost 5 bases and J 3 bases, leaving 8 bases between the germline ends. The germline gives CDR1 MDHEN, CDR2 SYDVKM.